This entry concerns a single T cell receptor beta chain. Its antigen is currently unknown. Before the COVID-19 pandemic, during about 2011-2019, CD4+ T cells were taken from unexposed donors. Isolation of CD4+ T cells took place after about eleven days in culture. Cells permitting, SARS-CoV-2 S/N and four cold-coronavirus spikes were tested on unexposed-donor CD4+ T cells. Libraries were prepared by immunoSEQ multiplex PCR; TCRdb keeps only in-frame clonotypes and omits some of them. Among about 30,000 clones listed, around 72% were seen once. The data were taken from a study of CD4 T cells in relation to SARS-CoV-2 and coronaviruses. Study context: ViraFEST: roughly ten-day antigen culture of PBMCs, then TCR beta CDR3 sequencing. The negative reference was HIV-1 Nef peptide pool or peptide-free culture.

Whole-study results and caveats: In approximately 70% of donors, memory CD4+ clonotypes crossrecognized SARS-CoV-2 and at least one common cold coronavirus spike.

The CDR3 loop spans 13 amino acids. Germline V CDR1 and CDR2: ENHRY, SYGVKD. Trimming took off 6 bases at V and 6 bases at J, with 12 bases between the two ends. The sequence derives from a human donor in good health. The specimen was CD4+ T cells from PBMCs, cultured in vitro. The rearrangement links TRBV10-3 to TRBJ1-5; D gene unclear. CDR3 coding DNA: TGTGCCATCAGAGAGGACCCAACTCAGCCCCAGCATTTT. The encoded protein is CAIREDPTQPQHF.